The 6 T cell receptor beta chains presented below share a single source sample, sequenced in a study of CD8+ T cells in alopecia areata. Extracted from the samples, RNA was reverse transcribed into cDNA to serve as the sequencing template. Assay: immunoSEQ multiplex PCR; the TCRdb copy retains only in-frame clones and omits some. The data show approximately 180,000 clones, with approximately 52% seen just once and 16% held by the top ten. Treatment defined: oral pan-JAK inhibitor, 5-10 mg twice daily. This sample comprised CD4+ T cells sorted from blood, obtained at approximately week 56, from a patient treated with tofacitinib. Every receptor here comes from a human donor with alopecia areata.

V is TRBV30 and J is TRBJ1-2; D remains unclear. The V and J ends lost 2 bases and 4 bases respectively, with 5 bases between them. Germline CDR1 and CDR2: GTSNPN and SVGIG (reference sequence). This CDR3 is built from 11 residues. The CDR3 DNA sequence: TGTGCCTGGAGTAACGGCTATGGCTACACCTTC. Its translation: CAWSNGYGYTF.

The genes are TRBV4-1 and TRBJ2-3; TRBD2 agrees at 11 bases. V trimming: 8 bases; J trimming: 4 bases; junction bases outside the gene matches: 11. Per the germline V gene, CDR1 is MGHRA and CDR2 is YSYEKL. This CDR3 has 16 residues. The CDR3 DNA reads TGCGCCAGCCGACGAAATTTAGCGGGGGGGCCAGATACGCAGTATTTT. It specifies CASRRNLAGGPDTQYF.

This rearrangement joins TRBV30 to TRBJ2-3; the D gene is possibly TRBD1 (6 bases). The germline V gene encodes CDR1 GTSNPN and CDR2 SVGIG (reference sequence). The V gene lost 6 bases and the J gene lost 4 bases, with 11 bases spanning the gap. The CDR3 extends over 12 amino acids. Here the CDR3 DNA reads TGTGCCTGTCAGACAGGCCCAGATACGCAGTATTTT. Translation: CACQTGPDTQYF. Based on the CDR3 plus reference TRBV30 and TRBJ2-3, the full variable domain is SQTIHQWPATLVQPVGSPLSLECTVEGTSNPNLYWYRQAAGRGLQLLFYSVGIGQISSEVPQNLSASRPQDRQFILSSKKLLLSDSGFYLCACQTGPDTQYFGPGTRLTVL.

V is TRBV9 and J is TRBJ1-6, with 10 bases fitting TRBD1. V gave up 3 bases and J gave up 7 bases; unmatched junction bases: 4. The CDR3 runs to 15 residues. CDR1 is SGDLS, CDR2 YYNGEE, per germline. The CDR3 DNA sequence: TGTGCCAGCAGCGCCGCGGGACAGGGGAATTCACCCCTCCACTTT. Protein product: CASSAAGQGNSPLHF.

The gene calls are TRBV5-1 and TRBJ1-2; the D gene is possibly TRBD1 (6 bases). Trimming cost V 4 bases and J 4 bases, with 17 bases left between them. The CDR3 covers 15 residues. Germline V gene data show CDR1 as SGHRS and CDR2 as YFSETQ. The CDR3: CASSGGPGQSYGYTF. For the CDR3, the DNA is TGCGCCAGCAGCGGGGGACCTGGACAGAGCTATGGCTACACCTTC.

This clone was found once. The genes are TRBV6-1 and TRBJ1-4; D unclear. Germline CDR1 reads MNHNS; CDR2 reads SASEGT. This CDR3 is built from 13 residues. The V end was cut by 6 bases, the J end by 7 bases, with 12 bases between. CDR3 region: CASSTTWGEKLFF. In nucleotides, the CDR3 is TGTGCCAGCAGCACGACCTGGGGTGAAAAACTGTTTTTT.